This T cell receptor beta chain was sequenced during a study of T-cell reconstitution after alpha-beta-depleted transplantation in children. Study-wide results and caveats: Elevated TCRbeta diversity at day 60 was traced, in some patients, to surviving recipient T cells and thymic progenitors. In patients about two months after transplant, alpha-beta T cells reportedly arose from several hundred expanded graft clones. Among T cells one year after transplant, newly produced cells accounted for most counts and diversity.

Germline values: CDR1 SGHRS, CDR2 YFSETQ. V lost 0 bases, J lost 3 bases, and 9 bases stayed unmatched. CDR3 length: 16 residues. Details on this clonotype: Its antigen is undetermined.

Library preparation (for TCRbeta) was performed with unique molecular identifiers. TCRdb fed the PCR reads into MiXCR, producing one record per CDR3 protein. The sample has 600,000 to 700,000 distinct CDR3 sequences; around 14% are singletons. The V gene is TRBV5-1, the J gene TRBJ2-7, with 7 bases identical to TRBD1. This sequence originates from a girl aged 2 to 10 with congenital amegakaryocytic thrombocytopenia, due to receive a stem cell transplant. Sample: PBMCs, taken before TCRalphabeta/CD19-depleted stem cell transplant. CDR3 sequence (DNA): TGCGCCAGCAGCTTGGCACTGACAGGGTTAAGCTACGAGCAGTACTTC. It translates to CASSLALTGLSYEQYF.